This T cell receptor (beta chain) was recovered during a study of T-cell reconstitution after alpha-beta-depleted transplantation in children. For this clonotype: What it binds is unknown.

Germline V CDR1 and CDR2: DFQATT, SNEGSKA (reference sequence). This CDR3 contains 15 residues. V lost 3 bases and J lost 4; bases outside the gene matches: 10. The TCRbeta library was prepared with unique molecular identifiers. TCRdb independently ran MiXCR on the PCR reads; one entry per CDR3 protein. In the table there are about 440,000 distinct CDR3 sequences, approximately 42% of which are singletons. Findings and limits, study-wide: It was reported that alpha-beta T cells came from several hundred expanded graft clones (about two months after transplant).

Sequencing used PBMCs, obtained before TCRalphabeta/CD19-depleted stem cell transplant. The chain carries TRBV20-1 and TRBJ2-5; TRBD2 matches 8 bases. This sequence originates from a girl aged 2 to 9 with aplastic anemia, due to receive a stem cell transplant. The CDR3 reads CSASSPGRGGETQYF. In DNA form, the CDR3 reads TGCAGTGCTAGCTCACCCGGGAGGGGGGGAGAGACCCAGTACTTC.